This T cell receptor beta chain was identified in a study of technical replicates of blood from several donors. The repertoire was sequenced with immunoSEQ multiplex PCR; TCRdb's copy has only in-frame clones and lacks some. The sample records some 49,000 clones, 80% to 95% being singletons. The junction had 18 bases not matched to a gene; V was cut back by 4 bases and J by 7 bases. Per germline, CDR1 SGHNT and CDR2 YYREEE (reference sequence). This CDR3 region has 19 residues. This sequence joins TRBV5-4 and TRBJ2-1; TRBD1 agrees at 12 bases. This TCR came from a human donor in good health. Some clones in this sample may be carry-over from other donors' samples. The sequenced sample was PBMCs. The CDR3 here is CASSPGQGAAPGSRNEQFF. CDR3 in DNA: TGTGCCAGCAGCCCGGGACAGGGGGCCGCCCCGGGGTCTAGGAATGAGCAGTTCTTC.